A single sample gave rise to the 5 T cell receptor beta chains below, sequenced in a study of OX40 agonist ivuxolimab in advanced cancers. The data were produced by immunoSEQ multiplex PCR, yet TCRdb's version contains in-frame clones alone and is incomplete. The data contain approximately 81,000 clones, 81% of them singletons. The sequences come from CD4+ or CD8+ T cells sorted from blood, collected in a trial of the OX40 agonist ivuxolimab. These receptors originate from an adult with an advanced solid tumor such as melanoma, head and neck, liver or kidney cancer.

The CDR3 bases are TGTGCCAGCAGCTTAGCGGGAGCTGCCGAGACCCAGTACTTC. Translating it yields CASSLAGAAETQYF. J is TRBJ2-5 and V is TRBV7-9, with D tentatively TRBD2 (5 bases). Germline V gene sequence: CDR1 SEHNR, CDR2 FQNEAQ (reference sequence). The CDR3 extends over 14 amino acids. Between the trimmed V and J ends, which lost 0 bases and 5 bases, there was a span of 10 bases.

V and J are TRBV12-5 and TRBJ2-5; D gene uncertain. The closer fit of TRBJ2-7 to the DNA end suggests the J call may be wrong. CDR1 and CDR2 from the germline V gene are LGHNT and FRNRAP. The CDR3 is 17 amino acids. Here the CDR3 DNA reads TGTGCTAGTGGTCCCCCGCCTTCCGGCCCCTCCTCCTACGAGCAGTACTTC. Translation gives CASGPPPSGPSSYEQYF.

This clone was observed a handful of times. CDR3 sequence reads: CASSPDLPGELFF. The CDR3 nucleotides read TGCGCCAGCAGCCCGGACCTCCCCGGGGAGCTGTTTTTT. The gene calls are TRBV5-1 and TRBJ2-2; no clear D gene. The CDR3 loop spans 13 amino acids. The germline gives CDR1 SGHRS, CDR2 YFSETQ. Trimming stripped 4 bases from V and 6 bases from J, with 10 bases between.

The chain couples TRBV27 to TRBJ1-2; TRBD1 matches 7 bases. The V and J ends lost 3 bases and 3 bases, in that order; junction bases with no gene match: 4. This CDR3 has 14 residues. Per the germline V gene, CDR1 is MNHEY and CDR2 is SMNVEV (reference sequence). In DNA form, the CDR3 reads TGTGCCAGCAGTTTTACAGGGGCAGACTATGGCTACACCTTC. Translated, it gives CASSFTGADYGYTF.

The J gene is TRBJ1-4, the V gene TRBV11-2, with D unresolved. Trimming shortened V by 3 bases and J by 6 bases, and 11 bases separated the two germline ends. This CDR3 spans 14 amino acids. CDR1 SGHAT and CDR2 FQNNGV come from the germline V gene. The CDR3 spells CASSFSGYDEKLFF. The DNA of the CDR3 is TGTGCCAGCAGCTTTTCCGGGTACGATGAAAAACTGTTTTTT.